What follows describes a single T cell receptor (beta chain). The clone's antigen remains unknown. Base qualities are not recorded, but no much larger clone differs from it by a single base. This sample stems from a study of PD-1 blockade in classical Hodgkin lymphoma (dated by TCRdb to about 2020). At the level of the whole study: Nivolumab dosing was 3 mg/kg intravenously every 2 weeks, continuing until either disease progression or unacceptable toxicity. The study used TCR beta sequencing and CyTOF to define a peripheral blood immune signature of response to PD-1 blockade in classical Hodgkin lymphoma. What the work shows at the level of the full study, not this receptor alone: The study was restricted to a single clinical trial cohort, and the causes of repertoire differences, possibly disease activity or prior therapy, were left undefined. A significant rise by C4D1 was seen in CD4+ but not CD8+ TCR diversity (p=0.0027 vs p=0.16), with the rise being most apparent in complete responders (p=0.02). Baseline diversity similar to that of newly diagnosed patients was observed in trial patients achieving complete response, whereas significantly lower diversity was observed in partial responders and progressors. Patients starting nivolumab less than 1 year after ASCT had lower diversity and were excluded from later analyses to avoid confounding by immune reconstitution. Newly diagnosed patients were reported to have lower baseline TCR diversity than healthy donors, and relapsed/refractory patients were reported to have lower baseline TCR diversity still.

The germline V gene (reference sequence) specifies LNHDA as CDR1 and SQIVND as CDR2. The CDR3 starts with the cysteine, ends with the phenylalanine, and has 13 residues. Of all the DNA, just the CDR3 is kept, 39 bases in frame from base 1. V is reduced by 4 bases and J by 4 bases, leaving a spacing of 8 bases between them. The time point label of this sample denotes: cycle 4 day 1 (C4D1), after 6 weeks of nivolumab. All trial patients had relapsed after autologous stem cell transplantation, with cohorts A, B and C differing in prior brentuximab vedotin exposure. Using a Miltenyi CD4+ T cell isolation kit, CD4+ T cells were purified from thawed PBMCs through magnetic negative selection. The trial cohort was composed of about 58 patients with relapsed/refractory classical Hodgkin lymphoma, for whom complete response, partial response or progressive disease was recorded as best overall response. In the multi-cohort phase II CheckMate 205 trial, trial patients received single-agent nivolumab. Best overall response was determined by an independent review committee according to the 2007 International Working Group response criteria. Trial PBMCs were collected immediately before nivolumab initiation (C1D1) and during therapy at cycle 2 day 1 and cycle 4 day 1. After peripheral blood was drawn into 8 mL Vacutainer Cell Preparation Tubes, PBMCs were isolated by centrifugation and then cryopreserved. Purified CD4+ and CD8+ fractions were prepared only for cases in which an additional PBMC sample was available. On LS columns in a quadroMACS separator, the magnetically labelled cells were depleted, and the flow-through was collected as the purified fraction.

Genomic DNA was extracted with the Qiagen DNeasy kit from unsorted PBMCs and from negatively selected CD4+ and CD8+ fractions. TCR beta CDR3 regions were amplified by immunoSEQ multiplex PCR using primers annealing to V and J segments. A synthetic immune receptor repertoire was used to minimize amplification bias, and any residual bias was removed computationally once sequencing was done. The study's own analysis went as follows. Repertoire diversity was quantified as the Shannon entropy index using custom Python scripts. Unsorted, CD4+ and CD8+ repertoires were examined separately, except in combined analyses, for which CD4+ and CD8+ sequences were merged in silico. Clonal expansion was defined as at least a 2-fold frequency increase after treatment relative to C1D1, with a pseudocount of 0.5 for undetected baseline clones. Singleton clones were defined as clones with 0 or 1 copy at C1D1, and non-singleton clones were defined as clones with 2 or more copies. Clones expanded in unsorted samples were labelled as CD4+, CD8+ or unknown by matching protein sequences in sorted samples from the same patient. Wilcoxon tests on paired samples were used to test changes in diversity from C1D1 to C4D1. The immuneACCESS repertoire file appears here via TCRdb, limited to in-frame rearrangements. These files lack a portion of the clones; in checked studies, under half of the deficit traces to unresolved V genes, and the cause of the others is not known. The D gene and trimming were derived from the DNA, and the V and J assignments and clone size from that table. The sample data list 15,000 to 20,000 clones, and 70% to 90% of these were observed just once. Around 2.6% of the sample goes to the ten largest clones.

The clonotype comes from a human donor with classical Hodgkin lymphoma. The sequenced sample was CD4+ T cells from blood, obtained before the fourth cycle of nivolumab. Recombination connected TRBV19 to TRBJ2-1, with an unclear D gene assignment. The CDR3: CASSSGYYNEQFF. The DNA is as follows: TGTGCCAGTAGTAGCGGTTATTACAATGAGCAGTTCTTC. Reference TRBV19 and TRBJ2-1 proteins supply the regions before and after the CDR3; the full variable domain is: DGGITQSPKYLFRKEGQNVTLSCEQNLNHDAMYWYRQDPGQGLRLIYYSQIVNDFQKGDIAEGYSVSREKKESFPLTVTSAQKNPTAFYLCASSSGYYNEQFFGPGTRLTVL.